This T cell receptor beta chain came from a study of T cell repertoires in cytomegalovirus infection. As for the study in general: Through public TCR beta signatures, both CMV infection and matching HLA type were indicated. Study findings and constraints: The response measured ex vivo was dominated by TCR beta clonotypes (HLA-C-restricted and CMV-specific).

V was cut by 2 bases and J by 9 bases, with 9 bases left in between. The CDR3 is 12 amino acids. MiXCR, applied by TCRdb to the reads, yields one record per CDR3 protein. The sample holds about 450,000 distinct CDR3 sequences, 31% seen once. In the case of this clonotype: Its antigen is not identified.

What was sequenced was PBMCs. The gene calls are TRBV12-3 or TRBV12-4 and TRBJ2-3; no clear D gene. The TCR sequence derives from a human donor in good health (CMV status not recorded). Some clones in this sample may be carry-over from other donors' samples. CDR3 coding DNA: TGTGCCAGCAGTTTACGTCTGGGAACGCAGTATTTT. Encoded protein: CASSLRLGTQYF.